A selection of T cell receptor beta chains follows, all from one sample in a study of human T cells and chemical hapten exposure. Using its own MiXCR run on the RACE reads, TCRdb lists one record per CDR3 protein. Among 90,000 to 110,000 distinct CDR3 sequences listed, around 35% were seen once. Material: whole blood, obtained in connection with sensitization to the hapten diphenylcyclopropenone (DPC). These TCRs come from a man aged 40-49 years with alopecia areata. Some clones in this sample may be carry-over from other donors' samples. Each CDR3 is given with its conserved first and last residue. The order of the fields is J gene, V gene, clone size, D gene, CDR3 DNA, CDR3 protein. D genes are given only for firm matches. Size is omitted from some rows. Given values are once, few, many or a class for expanded clones.

>TRBJ2-5|TRBV20-1|-|TRBD2
TGCAGTGCCCAGATATCTTGGACTAGCGGTTTGGAGACCCAGTACTTC
CSAQISWTSGLETQYF
>TRBJ2-1|TRBV28|few|-
TGTGCCAGCAGTTTGCTGGACAATGAGCAGTTCTTC
CASSLLDNEQFF
>TRBJ2-7|TRBV6-2/TRBV6-3|few|-
TGTGCCAGCAGGCCGGGACTGGGGGTAGACGAGCAGTACTTC
CASRPGLGVDEQYF
>TRBJ2-3|TRBV20-1|-|-
TGCAGTGCTCCCAGGGCGGTTCAGGGCACAGATACGCAGTATTTT
CSAPRAVQGTDTQYF
>TRBJ2-1|TRBV7-9|few|TRBD2
TGTGCCAGCAGTCCTCAGGCGGGGGGAGTACTGTTCTTC
CASSPQAGGVLFF
>TRBJ1-1|TRBV5-8|once|TRBD1
TGTGCCAGCAGCTTGGGGGACAGGGGGGATACTGAAGCTTTCTTT
CASSLGDRGDTEAFF
>TRBJ2-7|TRBV28|few|-
TGTGCCAGTGGAGCAGAGTTCTTAGAGCAGTACTTC
CASGAEFLEQYF
>TRBJ2-5|TRBV5-1|few|-
TGCGCCAGCAGCACCGGGACACCCCAAGAGACCCAGTACTTC
CASSTGTPQETQYF
>TRBJ1-4|TRBV5-8|-|-
TGTGCCAGCAGCACAAGATACCACAGGAGAACTAATGAAAAACTGTTTTTT
CASSTRYHRRTNEKLFF
>TRBJ2-5|TRBV29-1|-|TRBD1
TGCAGCGGGCAAGGGGGCGGCGAGACCCAGTACTTC
CSGQGGGETQYF
>TRBJ1-2|TRBV28|few|TRBD1
TGTGCCAGCAGTGGACAGGGGAGGGGTGGCTACACCTTC
CASSGQGRGGYTF
>TRBJ2-3|TRBV29-1|-|TRBD2
TGCAGCGATAGCGGGAGCACAGATACGCAGTATTTT
CSDSGSTDTQYF
>TRBJ1-5|TRBV28|few|TRBD1
TGTGCCAGCAGCCATCTGGACAGGGCCCAGCATTTT
CASSHLDRAQHF
>TRBJ1-6|TRBV7-2|few|TRBD1
TGTGCCAGCAGCTTTAGTGTAGACAGGGCTTATTCACCCCTCCACTTT
CASSFSVDRAYSPLHF
>TRBJ2-3|TRBV24-1|once|-
TGTGCCACCAGTTGGCAGGGAGGCTCAGATACGCAGTATTTT
CATSWQGGSDTQYF
>TRBJ1-1|TRBV27|-|TRBD1
TGTGCCAGCAGAGCGACAGGGTTAGGAATGAACACTGAAGCTTTCTTT
CASRATGLGMNTEAFF
>TRBJ2-2|TRBV24-1|few|TRBD2
TGTGCCACCAGTGATTCGACTAGCGAGAACACCGGGGAGCTGTTTTTT
CATSDSTSENTGELFF
>TRBJ2-3|TRBV10-2|-|-
TGCGCCAGTGCAGGGCCAGCGGGTAGCACAGATACGCAGTATTTT
CASAGPAGSTDTQYF
>TRBJ2-1|TRBV7-2|-|-
TGTGCCAGCAGCCTTACTAGTAATGAGCAGTTCTTC
CASSLTSNEQFF
>TRBJ2-5|TRBV24-1|-|TRBD2
TGTGCCACCAGTCGATCGGGACAAGGGCAACTAGCGGGAGTGGAGACCCAGTACTTC
CATSRSGQGQLAGVETQYF
>TRBJ2-3|TRBV15|-|TRBD1
TGTGCCACCAGACAGGGGCTCGCAGATACGCAGTATTTT
CATRQGLADTQYF
>TRBJ2-7|TRBV20-1|-|-
TGCAGTGCTATTAGGTCCTCCTACGAGCAGTACTTC
CSAIRSSYEQYF